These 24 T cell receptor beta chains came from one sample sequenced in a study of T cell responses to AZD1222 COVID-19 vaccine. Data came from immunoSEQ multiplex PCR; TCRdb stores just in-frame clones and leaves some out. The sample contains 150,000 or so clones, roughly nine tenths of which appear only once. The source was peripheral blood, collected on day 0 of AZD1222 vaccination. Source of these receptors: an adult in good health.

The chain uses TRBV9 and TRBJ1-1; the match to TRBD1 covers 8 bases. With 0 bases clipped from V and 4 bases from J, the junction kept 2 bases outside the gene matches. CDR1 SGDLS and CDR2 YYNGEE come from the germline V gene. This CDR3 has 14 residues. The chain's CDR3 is CASSVATGGTEAFF. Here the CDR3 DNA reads TGTGCCAGCAGCGTAGCAACAGGGGGCACTGAAGCTTTCTTT.

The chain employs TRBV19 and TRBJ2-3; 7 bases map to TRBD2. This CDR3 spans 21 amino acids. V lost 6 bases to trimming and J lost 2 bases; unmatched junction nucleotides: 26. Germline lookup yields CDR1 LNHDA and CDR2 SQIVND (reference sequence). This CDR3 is CASRSGAVVGSGLPTTDTQYF. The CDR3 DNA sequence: TGTGCCAGTAGATCCGGGGCGGTAGTAGGTAGCGGGCTCCCCACCACAGATACGCAGTATTTT.

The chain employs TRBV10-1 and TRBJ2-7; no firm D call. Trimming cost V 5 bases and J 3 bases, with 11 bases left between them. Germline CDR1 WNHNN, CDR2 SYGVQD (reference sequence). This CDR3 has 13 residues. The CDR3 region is CASSHHRGYEQYF. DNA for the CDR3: TGCGCCAGCAGTCACCACAGAGGCTACGAGCAGTACTTC.

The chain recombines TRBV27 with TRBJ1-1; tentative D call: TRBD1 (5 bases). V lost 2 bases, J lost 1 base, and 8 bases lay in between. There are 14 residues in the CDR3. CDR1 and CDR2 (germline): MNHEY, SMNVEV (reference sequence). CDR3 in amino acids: CASSLQGTNTEAFF. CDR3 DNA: TGTGCCAGCAGTTTACAGGGCACGAACACTGAAGCTTTCTTT.

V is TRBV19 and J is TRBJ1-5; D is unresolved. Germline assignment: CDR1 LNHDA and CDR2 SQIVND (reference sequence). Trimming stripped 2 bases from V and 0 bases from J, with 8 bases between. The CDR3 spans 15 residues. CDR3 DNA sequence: TGTGCCAGTAGTATAAGTTTAGCTAGCAATCAGCCCCAGCATTTT. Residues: CASSISLASNQPQHF.

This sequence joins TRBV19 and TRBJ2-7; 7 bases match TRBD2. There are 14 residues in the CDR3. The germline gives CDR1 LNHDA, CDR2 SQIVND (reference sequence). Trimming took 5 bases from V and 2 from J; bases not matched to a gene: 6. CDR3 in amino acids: CASSPRAGAYEQYF. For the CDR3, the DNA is TGTGCCAGTAGTCCGAGGGCGGGGGCCTACGAGCAGTACTTC.

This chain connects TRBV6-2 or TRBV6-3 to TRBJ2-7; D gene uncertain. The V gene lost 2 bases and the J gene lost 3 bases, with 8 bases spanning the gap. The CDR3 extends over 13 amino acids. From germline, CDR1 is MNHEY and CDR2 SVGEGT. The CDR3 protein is CASSYDRYYEQYF. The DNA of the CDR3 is TGTGCCAGCAGTTACGACCGTTACTACGAGCAGTACTTC.

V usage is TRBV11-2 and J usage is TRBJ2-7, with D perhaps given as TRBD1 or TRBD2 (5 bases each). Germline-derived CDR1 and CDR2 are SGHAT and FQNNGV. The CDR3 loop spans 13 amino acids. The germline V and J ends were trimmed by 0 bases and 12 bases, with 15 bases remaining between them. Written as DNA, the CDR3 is TGTGCCAGCAGCTTAGAGGGCGGCATGGGACGGTACTTC. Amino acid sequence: CASSLEGGMGRYF.

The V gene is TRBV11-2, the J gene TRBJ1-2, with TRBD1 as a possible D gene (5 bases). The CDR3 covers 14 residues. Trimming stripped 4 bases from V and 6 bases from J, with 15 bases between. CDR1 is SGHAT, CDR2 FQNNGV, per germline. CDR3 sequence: CASSSVRDGHGYTF. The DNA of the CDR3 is TGTGCCAGCAGCTCCGTCCGGGACGGACATGGCTACACCTTC.

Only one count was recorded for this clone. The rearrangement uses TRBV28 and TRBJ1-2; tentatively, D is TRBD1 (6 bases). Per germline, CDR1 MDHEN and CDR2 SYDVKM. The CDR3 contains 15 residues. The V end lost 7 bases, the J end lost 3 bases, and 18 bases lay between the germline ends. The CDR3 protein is CASTLGGIRDYGYTF. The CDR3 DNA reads TGTGCCAGCACCTTAGGGGGTATCAGGGACTATGGCTACACCTTC.

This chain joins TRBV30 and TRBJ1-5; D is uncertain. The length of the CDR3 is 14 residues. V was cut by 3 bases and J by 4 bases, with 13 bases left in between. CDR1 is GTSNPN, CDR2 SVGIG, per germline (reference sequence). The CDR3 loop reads CAWSFNRRNQPQHF. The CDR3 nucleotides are TGTGCCTGGAGCTTTAATAGGAGGAATCAGCCCCAGCATTTT.

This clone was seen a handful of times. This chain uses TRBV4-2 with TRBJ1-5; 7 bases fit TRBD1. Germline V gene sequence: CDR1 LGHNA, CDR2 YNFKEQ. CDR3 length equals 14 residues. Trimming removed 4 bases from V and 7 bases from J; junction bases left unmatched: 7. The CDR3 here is CASSLGTAGQPQHF. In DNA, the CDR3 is TGTGCCAGCAGCCTAGGGACAGCCGGGCAGCCCCAGCATTTT.

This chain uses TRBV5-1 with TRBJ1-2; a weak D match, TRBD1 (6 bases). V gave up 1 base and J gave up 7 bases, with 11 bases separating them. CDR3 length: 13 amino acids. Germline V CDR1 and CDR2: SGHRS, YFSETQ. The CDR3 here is CASSLPGAGGYTF. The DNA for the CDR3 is TGCGCCAGCAGCTTGCCAGGGGCGGGTGGCTACACCTTC.

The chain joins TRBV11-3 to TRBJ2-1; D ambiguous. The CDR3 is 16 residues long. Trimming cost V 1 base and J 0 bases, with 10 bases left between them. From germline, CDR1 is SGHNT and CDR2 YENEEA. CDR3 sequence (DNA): TGTGCCAGCAGCTTAGGAGGCGAGAGCTCCTACAATGAGCAGTTCTTC. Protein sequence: CASSLGGESSYNEQFF.

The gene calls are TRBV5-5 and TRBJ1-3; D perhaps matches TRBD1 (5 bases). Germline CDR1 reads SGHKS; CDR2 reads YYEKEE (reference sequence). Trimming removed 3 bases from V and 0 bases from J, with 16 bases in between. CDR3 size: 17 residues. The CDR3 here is CASSSGDRIHSGNTIYF. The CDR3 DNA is TGTGCCAGCAGCTCAGGCGACAGAATTCACTCTGGAAACACCATATATTTT.

The DNA of the CDR3 is TGTGCCAGCAGCCAAGGTCGGCAGGGGCAGTACTTC. It encodes CASSQGRQGQYF. This rearrangement joins TRBV3-1 (or the pseudogene TRBV3-2) to TRBJ2-7, with D perhaps TRBD1 (5 bases). The CDR3 consists of 12 residues. Germline V CDR1 and CDR2: LGHDT, YNNKEL (reference sequence). With 1 base removed from V and 9 bases from J, the gap between germline ends came to 10 bases.

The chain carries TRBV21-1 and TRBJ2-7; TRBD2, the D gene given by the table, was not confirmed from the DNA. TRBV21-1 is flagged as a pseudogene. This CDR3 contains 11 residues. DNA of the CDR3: TGTGCCAGCGGAGAGACCTACGAGCAGTACTTC. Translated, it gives CASGETYEQYF.

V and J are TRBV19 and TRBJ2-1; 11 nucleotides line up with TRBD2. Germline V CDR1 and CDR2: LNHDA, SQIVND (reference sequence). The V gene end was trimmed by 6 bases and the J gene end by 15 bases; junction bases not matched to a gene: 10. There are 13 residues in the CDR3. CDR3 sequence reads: CASRDKLAGVGFF. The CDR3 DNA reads TGTGCCAGTAGAGACAAACTAGCGGGAGTGGGGTTCTTC. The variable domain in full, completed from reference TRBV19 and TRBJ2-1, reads DGGITQSPKYLFRKEGQNVTLSCEQNLNHDAMYWYRQDPGQGLRLIYYSQIVNDFQKGDIAEGYSVSREKKESFPLTVTSAQKNPTAFYLCASRDKLAGVGFFGPGTRLTVL.

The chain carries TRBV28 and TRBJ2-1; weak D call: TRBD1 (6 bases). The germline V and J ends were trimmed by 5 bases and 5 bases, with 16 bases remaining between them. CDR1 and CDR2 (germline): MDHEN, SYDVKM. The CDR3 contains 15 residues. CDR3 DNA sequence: TGTGCCAGCAGTCCCCGCCAACAGGGAAACAATGAGCAGTTCTTC. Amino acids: CASSPRQQGNNEQFF.

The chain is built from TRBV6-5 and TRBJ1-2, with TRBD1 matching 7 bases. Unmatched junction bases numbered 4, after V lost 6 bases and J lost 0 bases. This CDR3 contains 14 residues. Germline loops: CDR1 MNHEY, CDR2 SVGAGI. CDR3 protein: CASRRQGTNYGYTF. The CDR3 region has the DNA TGTGCCAGCAGACGACAGGGAACTAACTATGGCTACACCTTC.

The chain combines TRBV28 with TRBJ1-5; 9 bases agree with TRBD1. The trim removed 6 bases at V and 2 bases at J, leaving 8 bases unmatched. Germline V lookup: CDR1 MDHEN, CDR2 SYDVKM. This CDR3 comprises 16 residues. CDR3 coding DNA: TGTGCCAGCAGACTAACAGGGGGCTTAGGCAATCAGCCCCAGCATTTT. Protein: CASRLTGGLGNQPQHF.

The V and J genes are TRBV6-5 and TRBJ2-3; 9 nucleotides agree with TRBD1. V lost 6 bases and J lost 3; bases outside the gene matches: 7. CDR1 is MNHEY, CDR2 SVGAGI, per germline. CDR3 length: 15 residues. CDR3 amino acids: CASSSGTGRTDTQYF. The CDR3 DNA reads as TGTGCCAGCAGCTCCGGGACAGGGAGGACAGATACGCAGTATTTT.

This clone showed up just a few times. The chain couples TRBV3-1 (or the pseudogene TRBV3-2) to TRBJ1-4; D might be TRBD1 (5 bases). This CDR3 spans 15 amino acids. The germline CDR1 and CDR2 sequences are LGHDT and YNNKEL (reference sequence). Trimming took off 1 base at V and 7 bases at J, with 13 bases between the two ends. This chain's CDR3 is CASSQARRDREKLFF. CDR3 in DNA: TGTGCCAGCAGCCAAGCTCGACGGGACCGTGAAAAACTGTTTTTT.

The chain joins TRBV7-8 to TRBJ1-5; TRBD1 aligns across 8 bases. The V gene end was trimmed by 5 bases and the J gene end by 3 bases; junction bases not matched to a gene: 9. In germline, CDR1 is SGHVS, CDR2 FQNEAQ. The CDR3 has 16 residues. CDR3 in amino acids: CASSADRVGYNQPQHF. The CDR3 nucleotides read TGTGCCAGCAGCGCGGACAGGGTGGGATACAATCAGCCCCAGCATTTT.